The clone carrying this TCR beta chain was observed once. Trimming removed 5 bases at V and 4 bases at J, with 12 bases between. CDR1 and CDR2 (germline): SGHAT, FQNNGV. The CDR3 has 14 residues. The data derive from a study of blood T cell repertoires in COVID-19. Background on the study: Spain, Italy and the United States supplied samples that represented acute and convalescent COVID-19. The analysed material was cDNA or gDNA that came from T cells, B-cell-depleted T cells, or PBMCs.

As processed by the authors: Amplified reference gene primers provided the basis for estimating nucleated cell counts. Measured with immunoSEQ multiplex PCR; TCRdb has only the in-frame clones, and not every one. V, J and clone size derive from that table, while D and trimming were established from the DNA sequence. This table holds 130,000 to 150,000 clones, around four fifths found once. The gene calls are TRBV11-2 and TRBJ1-5; D gene uncertain. The TCR originated in a woman in her forties with active or convalescent COVID-19. Specimen: peripheral blood. Here the CDR3 reads CASSGGLGNQPQHF. The DNA of the CDR3 is TGTGCCAGCAGCGGAGGGTTAGGAAATCAGCCCCAGCATTTT.